This is a list of T cell receptor beta chains from one sample in a study of shared clonotypes between healthy human individuals. Sequenced by immunoSEQ multiplex PCR; TCRdb stores in-frame clones only, minus some. In the table there are 1.4 million or so clones, 97% to 99% of which are singletons. The sample was naive CD4+ T cells sorted from blood. Receptors originate from a young man in good health. Both conserved end residues are part of each CDR3. A D gene is named only where the DNA matches it firmly. Not all rows give a size; the values are once, few, many and, for expanded clones, a class.

>TRBV19|-|-|TRBJ2-6
TGTGCCAGTAGTATGGCCAGGGGGGCGTCTGGGGCCAACGTCCTGACTTTC
CASSMARGASGANVLTF
>TRBV30|-|TRBD2|TRBJ2-3
TGTGCCTGGAGAGGGACTAGCGGGAAAGAATACACAGATACGCAGTATTTT
CAWRGTSGKEYTDTQYF
>TRBV7-5|-|-|TRBJ1-1
TGTGTCAGAAGCTTTCCCCTGGACGCAACGAACACTGAAGCTTTCTTT
CVRSFPLDATNTEAFF
>TRBV6-4|-|TRBD2|TRBJ2-7
TGTGCCAGCAGTGACCAGACTGGGCCGCGGGAGTTCAACGAGCAGTACTTC
CASSDQTGPREFNEQYF
>TRBV14|-|TRBD2|TRBJ2-7
TGTGCCAGCAGCCGTGGGACTAGCGGGAGGGTCGACGAGCAGTACTTC
CASSRGTSGRVDEQYF
>TRBV4-2|-|TRBD1|TRBJ1-1
TGTGCCAGCAGCCAGGACCCGACAGGGACCATGAACACTGAAGCTTTCTTT
CASSQDPTGTMNTEAFF
>TRBV5-6|-|TRBD2|TRBJ2-3
TGTGCCAGCAGTTCCTCCAGCGGGAGGCCACGCACAGATACGCAGTATTTT
CASSSSSGRPRTDTQYF
>TRBV4-2|-|TRBD2|TRBJ2-7
TGTGCCAGCAGCCAAGGTGCCGCGGGAGGTGGTCGGAGCGAGCAGTACTTC
CASSQGAAGGGRSEQYF
>TRBV29-1|-|-|TRBJ1-5
TGCAGCGTCGTCGCCGGGACCCCCAATCAGCCCCAGCATTTT
CSVVAGTPNQPQHF
>TRBV29-1|-|-|TRBJ2-7
TGCAGCGTTGCTGGGAGGCCTGGCGAGCAGTACTTC
CSVAGRPGEQYF
>TRBV5-4|once|TRBD1|TRBJ2-7
TGTGCCAGCAGCTTGGCCGCCGGGACAGGGGGGTACGAGCAGTACTTC
CASSLAAGTGGYEQYF
>TRBV7-9|-|-|TRBJ1-1
TGTGCCAGCAGCTTAGGGACAGAGTTTGGAGCTTTCTTT
CASSLGTEFGAFF
>TRBV9|-|-|TRBJ1-2
TGTGCCAGCAGCGTAGCTCAAAGACCGCTCCTTTCCTATGGCTACACCTTC
CASSVAQRPLLSYGYTF
>TRBV4-3|-|-|TRBJ1-1
TGCGCCAGCAGCCAGAACTTACAGAAAGCGAACACTGAAGCTTTCTTT
CASSQNLQKANTEAFF
>TRBV6-1|-|-|TRBJ2-7
TGTGCCAGCAGTGGCCGCCTACAGCCTCACGAGCAGTACTTC
CASSGRLQPHEQYF
>TRBV27|-|TRBD2|TRBJ2-7
TGTGCCAGCGGGGAGGGATCCTACGAGCAGTACTTC
CASGEGSYEQYF
>TRBV7-3|-|TRBD1|TRBJ2-1
TGTGCCAGCAGCCCCAGGCCTTCGGACAGGGCGAGTTCCTACAATGAGCAGTTCTTC
CASSPRPSDRASSYNEQFF
>TRBV14|-|-|TRBJ1-2
TGTGCCAGCAGCCTTCCGACAGGAACCTCTAACTATGGCTACACCTTC
CASSLPTGTSNYGYTF
>TRBV19|-|-|TRBJ1-1
TGTGCCAGTATCCCCTCTGGATCGAACACTGAAGCTTTCTTT
CASIPSGSNTEAFF
>TRBV29-1|-|-|TRBJ2-1
TGCAGCGTTGCCGGGGGACGTCCGAGCTCCTACAATGAGCAGTTCTTC
CSVAGGRPSSYNEQFF
>TRBV29-1|-|TRBD2|TRBJ2-3
TGCAGCGTCCACCCAGGACTAGCGGGAGTTCCTACGCAGTATTTT
CSVHPGLAGVPTQYF
>TRBV4-1|-|TRBD2|TRBJ2-3
TGCGCCAGCAGCCAAGAGACTAGCGGGAGGGCCGGAGATACGCAGTATTTT
CASSQETSGRAGDTQYF
>TRBV27|-|-|TRBJ2-5
TGTGCCAGCAGTTTCAGGCGGTCGGAAGAGACCCAGTACTTC
CASSFRRSEETQYF
>TRBV28|-|-|TRBJ1-1
TGTGCCAGCAGTGCTCCGGGACGACACCTTACGAACACTGAAGCTTTCTTT
CASSAPGRHLTNTEAFF
>TRBV7-6|-|-|TRBJ2-5
TGTGCCAGCAGCATCCCTACCAACAGTGCGGCTCAAGAGACCCAGTACTTC
CASSIPTNSAAQETQYF
>TRBV2|-|-|TRBJ2-3
TGTGCCAGCAGTGTCCAGGCCACAGATACGCAGTATTTT
CASSVQATDTQYF
>TRBV5-4|-|TRBD2|TRBJ2-3
TGTGCCAGCATCGAGACTAGCGGGGGTACAGATACGCAGTATTTT
CASIETSGGTDTQYF
>TRBV2|-|TRBD1|TRBJ1-4
TGTGCCAGCAGTGACCTGGACAGGGTTGCAACTAATGAAAAACTGTTTTTT
CASSDLDRVATNEKLFF
>TRBV18|-|TRBD2|TRBJ2-7
TGTGCCAGCTCACCCCCCGAGCGGGGATTGATTCACGAGCAGTACTTC
CASSPPERGLIHEQYF
>TRBV11-3|-|-|TRBJ1-2
TGTGCCAGCAGCGCTAGTGAGGGGTCCGCCTTC
CASSASEGSAF
>TRBV7-8|-|-|TRBJ1-1
TGTGCCAGCAGCTTACGGCGGGACACTGAAGCTTTCTTT
CASSLRRDTEAFF
>TRBV5-5|-|-|TRBJ2-7
TGTGCCAGCAGCTTTACTAGCTGGAGCTCCTACGAGCAGTACTTC
CASSFTSWSSYEQYF
>TRBV20-1|-|-|TRBJ2-3
TGCAGTGCAGCCGGCGGTACGCAGTATTTT
CSAAGGTQYF
>TRBV7-6|-|-|TRBJ2-5
TGTGCCAGCAGCTTTGATTCGGAAGAGACCCAGTACTTC
CASSFDSEETQYF
>TRBV5-4|-|TRBD2|TRBJ2-1
TGTGCCAGCAGCCCGGGACTAGCGGAGTACAATGAGCAGTTCTTC
CASSPGLAEYNEQFF
>TRBV7-9|-|TRBD2|TRBJ2-1
TGTGCCAGCAGCTCGACTAGCGGGATTGTAGATGAGCAGTTCTTC
CASSSTSGIVDEQFF
>TRBV5-1|-|TRBD1|TRBJ2-2
TGCGCCAGCAGCTTAAAGACAGGGGGCGCATACACCGGGGAGCTGTTTTTT
CASSLKTGGAYTGELFF
>TRBV5-6|-|-|TRBJ2-7
TGTGCCAGCAGCTTGGACCCTGGTGGGGGTTCTTACGAGCAGTACTTC
CASSLDPGGGSYEQYF
>TRBV7-2|-|-|TRBJ2-7
TGTGCCAGCAGCTCATACAGGATAGCCTACGAGCAGTACTTC
CASSSYRIAYEQYF
>TRBV7-2|few|-|TRBJ2-3
TGTGCCAGCAGCCCGCGTGACGCGCAGTATTTT
CASSPRDAQYF
>TRBV12-5|-|TRBD2|TRBJ2-7
TGTGCTAGTGGTTCCGAGGCGGGAGCCCGAGGAGAGCAGTACTTC
CASGSEAGARGEQYF
>TRBV5-6|once|-|TRBJ2-3
TGTGCCAGCAGCTTAAAGCAGGTAACAGATACGCAGTATTTT
CASSLKQVTDTQYF
>TRBV4-3|-|-|TRBJ2-7
TGCGCCAGCAGCCAAGTTCCTACCTCCCGCTCCGAGCAGTACTTC
CASSQVPTSRSEQYF
>TRBV5-1|-|-|TRBJ2-7
TGCGCCAGCAGCTTGGGGGGGAACGGAAGGAGCTCCTACGAGCAGTACTTC
CASSLGGNGRSSYEQYF
>TRBV5-1|-|-|TRBJ1-2
TGCGCCAGCAACAAAGACCGGGGTAACTATGGCTACACCTTC
CASNKDRGNYGYTF
>TRBV5-1|once|TRBD1|TRBJ2-7
TGCGCCAGCAGCTTAAACAGGGGCTACGAGCAGTACTTC
CASSLNRGYEQYF
>TRBV7-8|-|-|TRBJ2-1
TGTGCCAGCAGCTCCTCCTTTACGGGAGCCTCCTACAATGAGCAGTTCTTC
CASSSSFTGASYNEQFF
>TRBV20-1|-|-|TRBJ2-7
TGCAGTGCTAGAGGGGGACTCGGGCAGTACTTC
CSARGGLGQYF
>TRBV19|-|TRBD1|TRBJ1-5
TGTGCCAGTAGTTTCAGGGGGCCGAATCAGCCCCAGCATTTT
CASSFRGPNQPQHF
>TRBV28|-|-|TRBJ2-3
TGTGCCAGCAGTTCGAGAGCGGGTAGTAGCACAGATACGCAGTATTTT
CASSSRAGSSTDTQYF
>TRBV6-5|-|-|TRBJ2-5
TGTGCCAGCAGACGCGGGTTACAAGAGACCCAGTACTTC
CASRRGLQETQYF
>TRBV5-1|-|TRBD1|TRBJ2-7
TGCGCCAGCTACACCGGGACAGCTACCTACGAGCAGTACTTC
CASYTGTATYEQYF
>TRBV29-1|-|TRBD1|TRBJ2-2
TGCAGCTCCTGGACAGGGGGGACCGGGGAGCTGTTTTTT
CSSWTGGTGELFF
>TRBV11-2|-|TRBD1|TRBJ2-3
TGTGCCAGCAGTCGACAGGGACGCACAGATACGCAGTATTTT
CASSRQGRTDTQYF
>TRBV11-3|-|-|TRBJ2-1
TGTGCCAGCAGCTTAACAGGGTCCCTTTACAATGAGCAGTTCTTC
CASSLTGSLYNEQFF